The following is a T cell receptor beta chain sequence with its context. The antigen is undetermined. These data belong to a study of vaccination and CD4 T cells after COVID-19. Background on the study: Six males and four females, two Hispanic, made up the convalescents. The peptides that stimulated the cells were overlapping spike peptides from SARS-CoV-2, HCoV-NL63, HCoV-OC43 and HCoV-229E.

At the Johns Hopkins FTIC core, DNA taken from cultured CD4+ T cells was sequenced by way of the Oncomine TCR Beta short-read assay. TCRdb processed the PCR reads anew with MiXCR; each CDR3 protein has one entry. There are 15,000 to 20,000 distinct CDR3 sequences in the sample; about half occur only once, and about 15% lies in the top ten. Trimming cost V 6 bases and J 3 bases; bases outside gene matches: 13. CDR3 size: 16 residues. CDR1 is SGHVS, CDR2 FQNEAQ, per germline. Study observations and caveats: A nonsignificant rise from approximately 21 to 38 was seen in the median number of SARS-CoV-2-reactive clonotypes.

Treatment reported: roughly 11-day PBMC culture with coronavirus spike peptide pools or control peptides (ViraFEST assay). The rearrangement uses TRBV7-8 and TRBJ1-1, with 7 bases that match TRBD1. The TCR sequence derives from a human donor who had recovered from COVID-19. The specimen comprised CD4+ T cells from blood, cultured in vitro, sampled before SARS-CoV-2 vaccination. The CDR3 loop is CASSHSGRDRDTEAFF. CDR3 bases: TGTGCCAGCAGTCACTCAGGCCGAGACAGGGACACTGAAGCTTTCTTT.